This record looks at one T cell receptor (beta chain) sequence and its context. Its cognate antigen is unknown. The sample holds other DNA sequences that translate to the same CDR3. CDR1 and CDR2 from the germline V gene are MGHRA and YSYEKL. V was trimmed by 5 bases and J by 2 bases, leaving 12 bases between them. This CDR3 spans 14 amino acids. This sample stems from a study of T cell clonotyping in hematopoietic cell transplantation. In the study overall: Pretransplant recipient samples were taken after cytoreduction.

This table comes from immunoSEQ multiplex PCR, and its TCRdb copy is limited to in-frame clones, with some not included. The sample consists of roughly 13,000 clones, 75% to 90% of them appearing once. The study's findings and limits: After transplant, recipient diversity fell while pathologically expanded clonotypes grew through day 180. CD4 and CD8 repertoire contributions could not be separated without sorting.

Time point indicated: recipient sample about 28 days before transplant, after cytoreduction. Recipient blood drawn about 28 days pretransplant and days 30, 100, 180 after. V usage is TRBV4-1 and J usage is TRBJ1-1; no definite D call. The sequence was collected from a man in his sixties with acute myeloid leukemia. Some clones in this sample may be carry-over from other donors' samples. The sequenced sample was peripheral blood mononuclear cells, obtained before stem cell transplant. The CDR3: CASSTRTENTEAFF. The CDR3 nucleotides are TGCGCCAGCAGCACACGGACGGAAAACACTGAAGCTTTCTTT.